What follows are 20 T cell receptor beta chains derived from one specimen sequenced in a study of T cell responses to AZD1222 COVID-19 vaccine. The table came from immunoSEQ multiplex PCR; TCRdb's copy has only in-frame clones and leaves some out. This sample has over 120,000 clones, with roughly 89% found just once. The material was peripheral blood, obtained 28 days after the second AZD1222 dose. The origin of the receptors is an adult who received the AZD1222 COVID-19 vaccine.

The chain links TRBV25-1 to TRBJ2-3; 10 bases line up with TRBD2. J gave up 1 base and V 4 bases, and 5 bases lay outside the gene matches. The CDR3 length is 16 residues. Germline-derived CDR1 and CDR2 are MGHDK and SYGVNS. CDR3 nucleotides: TGTGCCAGCAGTGCCTCTAGCGGGAGTGGCACAGATACGCAGTATTTT. Its protein is CASSASSGSGTDTQYF.

CDR3 in DNA: TGTGCCAGCGGTCCCCCCGCGGCCGGATGGAGGTATTTT. It specifies CASGPPAAGWRYF. V and J are TRBV3-1 (or the pseudogene TRBV3-2) and TRBJ2-3; D is uncertain. Per germline, CDR1 LGHDT and CDR2 YNNKEL (reference sequence). CDR3 size: 13 residues. V was shortened by 8 bases and J by 14 bases, with 23 bases between the two germline ends.

The chain uses TRBV5-6 and TRBJ2-7; TRBD1 is a possible D gene (5 bases). V lost 0 bases, J lost 10 bases, and 11 bases lay in between. This CDR3 contains 12 residues. CDR1 is SGHDT and CDR2 is YYEEEE in the germline V gene. The CDR3 is CASSLADSVQYF. CDR3 in DNA: TGTGCCAGCAGCTTGGCTGACAGCGTTCAGTACTTC.

This clone turned up a few times. The CDR3 protein is CASSLEGQGYNEQFF. The CDR3 bases are TGTGCCAGCAGCTTAGAGGGGCAGGGATACAATGAGCAGTTCTTC. The chain joins TRBV7-2 to TRBJ2-1; D may be TRBD1 (5 bases). Germline V gene data show CDR1 as SGHTA and CDR2 as FQGNSA. Trimming removed 1 base from V and 4 bases from J, with 11 bases in between. The CDR3 sequence is 15 residues long.

This chain connects TRBV5-6 to TRBJ2-7; TRBD1 matches at 9 bases. Germline V gene data show CDR1 as SGHDT and CDR2 as YYEEEE. Trimming removed 3 bases from V and 5 bases from J; junction bases left unmatched: 15. The CDR3 length is 17 residues. This chain's CDR3 is CASSWGTRDRVLHEQYF. CDR3 bases: TGTGCCAGCAGCTGGGGCACCAGGGACAGGGTTCTGCACGAGCAGTACTTC.

This chain's CDR3 is CASSQGSNTEAFF. The CDR3 bases are TGCGCCAGCAGCCAGGGTTCGAACACTGAAGCTTTCTTT. The rearrangement uses TRBV4-1 and TRBJ1-1; no firm D call. The CDR3 covers 13 residues. Germline-derived CDR1 and CDR2 are MGHRA and YSYEKL. V gave up 3 bases and J gave up 1 base, with 6 bases separating them.

This chain links TRBV9 with TRBJ2-1; D is ambiguous. The germline CDR1 and CDR2 sequences are SGDLS and YYNGEE. V was clipped by 0 bases and J by 4 bases, with 5 bases between them. The CDR3 extends over 13 amino acids. CDR3 sequence: CASSVEDYNEQFF. The CDR3 DNA follows: TGTGCCAGCAGCGTAGAAGATTACAATGAGCAGTTCTTC.

The rearrangement uses TRBV6-5 and TRBJ1-1, with no clear D. Trimming pared 1 base from V and 2 bases from J, leaving 11 bases between. Germline V gene sequence: CDR1 MNHEY, CDR2 SVGAGI. The CDR3 runs to 15 residues. CDR3 DNA sequence: TGTGCCAGCAGTTACTTAGCAGGCCTAAACACTGAAGCTTTCTTT. This codes for CASSYLAGLNTEAFF.

The V call is TRBV4-2, the J call TRBJ2-1, with 10 bases lining up with TRBD2. The J segment lost 7 bases and the V segment lost 1 base, leaving 16 bases of the junction unmatched. CDR1 and CDR2 from the germline V gene are LGHNA and YNFKEQ. The CDR3 extends over 19 amino acids. The CDR3 coding sequence is TGTGCCAGCAGCCAAGTGATAGGGTTCAGTCAGCGGGAGGGGAATGAGCAGTTCTTC. This codes for CASSQVIGFSQREGNEQFF.

The chain uses TRBV12-3 or TRBV12-4 and TRBJ2-3; D unresolved. Trimming took 6 bases from V and 6 from J, leaving 7 bases between them. The CDR3 loop spans 11 amino acids. CDR3 loop: CASSIADTQYF. CDR3 nucleotide sequence: TGTGCCAGCAGCATTGCTGATACGCAGTATTTT.

The V call is TRBV19, the J call TRBJ1-1; D unresolved. This CDR3 is 15 amino acids long. V gave up 1 base and J gave up 6 bases, with 15 bases separating them. The germline V gene has CDR1 LNHDA and CDR2 SQIVND (reference sequence). CDR3 DNA sequence: TGTGCCAGTAGTATAGGCCGGGGAGCGAGGCCTGAAGCTTTCTTT. Amino acids: CASSIGRGARPEAFF.

The chain couples TRBV29-1 to TRBJ1-1, with 9 bases identical to TRBD1. The germline V gene encodes CDR1 SQVTM and CDR2 ANQGSEA. V trimming: 7 bases; J trimming: 7 bases; junction bases outside the gene matches: 10. CDR3 size: 13 residues. The DNA for the CDR3 is TGCAGCGGTTCCGACAGGGGGTGGAGTGAAGCTTTCTTT. Translation gives CSGSDRGWSEAFF.

The chain recombines TRBV27 with TRBJ2-1; D is unclear. This CDR3 contains 13 residues. Germline V gives CDR1 MNHEY, CDR2 SMNVEV (reference sequence). Trimming left V 2 bases short and J 5 bases short, with 7 bases between. CDR3 coding DNA: TGTGCCAGCAGTTTAGCCCCCCACAATGAGCAGTTCTTC. Its translation: CASSLAPHNEQFF.

This clone was observed a few times. The rearrangement links TRBV10-3 to TRBJ1-2; 7 nucleotides agree with TRBD1. Germline-derived CDR1 and CDR2 are ENHRY and SYGVKD. V dropped 5 bases and J dropped 6; count of bases not matched to a gene: 18. CDR3 length: 17 residues. In nucleotides, the CDR3 is TGTGCCATCAGTCCGTTGACAGGGTCCTACCTTGAGAATGGCTACACCTTC. This gives the protein CAISPLTGSYLENGYTF.

J is TRBJ1-4 and V is TRBV12-3 or TRBV12-4, with D unresolved. This CDR3 contains 12 residues. V gave up 1 base and J gave up 6 bases, with 3 bases separating them. The CDR3, as DNA: TGTGCCAGCAGTTTAGTTTATGAAAAACTGTTTTTT. Translated, it gives CASSLVYEKLFF.

This rearrangement joins TRBV5-4 to TRBJ1-3; tentative D call: TRBD1 (6 bases). The CDR3 is made up of 14 amino acids. Trimming cost V 6 bases and J 2 bases, with 12 bases left between them. The germline V gene encodes CDR1 SGHNT and CDR2 YYREEE (reference sequence). The CDR3 nucleotides read TGTGCCAGCATCACGAACAGGGCTGGAAACACCATATATTTT. Translating it yields CASITNRAGNTIYF.

The chain links TRBV7-2 to TRBJ2-1; 13 bases fit TRBD2. The junction had 12 bases not matched to a gene; V was cut back by 10 bases and J by 6 bases. From germline, CDR1 is SGHTA and CDR2 FQGNSA. The CDR3 spans 16 residues. The CDR3: CATALAGGRPLNEQFF. The CDR3 nucleotides read TGTGCCACCGCACTAGCGGGAGGGAGGCCCCTCAATGAGCAGTTCTTC.

This chain connects TRBV28 to TRBJ2-2, with TRBD1 matching 7 bases. Germline V gene sequence: CDR1 MDHEN, CDR2 SYDVKM. The CDR3 spans 17 residues. Trimming at V came to 5 bases and at J to 3 bases, leaving 12 bases not matched to a gene. The CDR3 is CASSPWWGTDYTGELFF. CDR3 in DNA: TGTGCCAGCAGTCCCTGGTGGGGGACAGACTACACCGGGGAGCTGTTTTTT.

The chain links TRBV5-1 to TRBJ2-3, with D hard to call. V lost 8 bases and J lost 4, with 8 bases in between. The length of the CDR3 is 11 residues. Germline CDR1 reads SGHRS; CDR2 reads YFSETQ. CDR3 sequence (DNA): TGCGCCAGGATGGCAGCAGATACGCAGTATTTT. Protein sequence: CARMAADTQYF.

This clone showed up just a few times. Other DNA sequences within the sample encode an identical CDR3. V is TRBV7-3 and J is TRBJ2-2; 9 bases agree with TRBD2. Germline CDR1 is SGHTA and CDR2 is FQGTGA. The CDR3 extends over 15 amino acids. V gave up 5 bases and J gave up 2 bases; unmatched junction bases: 3. CDR3 protein: CASSLSGGNTGELFF. DNA for the CDR3: TGTGCCAGCAGCCTTAGCGGGGGAAACACCGGGGAGCTGTTTTTT.